This entry features one T cell receptor beta chain sequence. This sample stems from a study of blood T cell repertoires in COVID-19. Across the whole study: Sample material is recorded as cDNA or gDNA derived from T cells, B-cell-depleted T cells, or PBMCs.

Recruits, aged about 18 to 95 years, lived in under 25 US areas. All exposed participants met a person with COVID-19 within 2 weeks before entering the study. Clones were sequenced by immunoSEQ multiplex PCR, and TCRdb holds only the in-frame ones, with some missing. The profile shows roughly 380,000 clones, about 90% of them singletons. V was cut by 3 bases and J by 7 bases, with 24 bases left in between. The CDR3 consists of 17 residues. Looked up from germline, CDR1 is KGHSH and CDR2 is LQKENI. The gene calls are TRBV18 and TRBJ1-2; D might be TRBD1 (6 bases). This clonotype was obtained from a woman aged 25 to 45 who had been exposed to COVID-19. Material: PBMCs or T cells enriched from blood (not recorded which). The CDR3 DNA reads TGTGCCAGCTCACCTTCCGGGACAAGGGCGTCCCGTGGTGGCTACACCTTC. Translating it yields CASSPSGTRASRGGYTF.